This record looks at one T cell receptor (beta chain) sequence and its context. The target antigen is unknown. This sample was taken from a study of response to subunit inactivated influenza vaccine. In TCRdb, the RT-PCR reads were re-called with MiXCR into one record per CDR3 protein. The sample lists 600,000 to 700,000 distinct CDR3 sequences, about 14% occurring once. Notes on the study in general: Authors suggested each seasonal flu vaccination may recruit only limited numbers of new T cells.

CDR1 and CDR2 from the germline V gene are SGHRS and YFSETQ. After removal of 0 bases from V and 4 bases from J, the junction contained 12 bases not matched to a gene. The CDR3 contains 17 residues. The rearrangement links TRBV5-1 to TRBJ2-5, with 7 bases fitting TRBD1. The source is a man aged 45-65 years who received an inactivated influenza vaccine. Sequences were derived from PBMCs from blood, sampled 14 days before vaccination. The CDR3: CASSLEIGQGVRETQYF. The DNA of the CDR3 is TGCGCCAGCAGCTTGGAGATCGGGCAGGGGGTAAGAGAGACCCAGTACTTC.